Each of the 17 T cell receptor beta chains below was sequenced from the same sample in a study of blood T cells in healthy people across ages. With a J-beta primer mix and a sample-barcoded 5' primer, a second PCR ran about 7 to 12 cycles. TCRdb reprocessed the 5' RACE reads with MiXCR, giving one entry per CDR3 protein. The top ten clones hold about 22% of a sample with some 690,000 distinct CDR3 sequences, about 20% of them seen once. Input material: blood. These receptors were collected from a man aged 65-85 years in good health.

The chain is built from TRBV3-1 and TRBJ1-4, with D unclear. The CDR3 consists of 11 residues. Germline-derived CDR1 and CDR2 are LGHDT and YNNKEL (reference sequence). The V gene lost 5 bases and the J gene lost 11 bases, with 9 bases spanning the gap. The DNA of the CDR3 is TGTGCCAGCAGCTCAGGAGTGAAACTGTTTTTT. The encoded protein is CASSSGVKLFF.

The chain carries TRBV21-1 and TRBJ2-5; the table gives TRBD1 as D, unverified against the DNA. The DNA end lines up better with TRBJ2-7; the J call may be wrong. TRBV21-1 is termed a pseudogene. This CDR3 is 14 amino acids long. The CDR3 nucleotides read TGTGCCAGCAGCAATCTGGGGGAACCTTACGAGCAGTACTTC. Translated: CASSNLGEPYEQYF.

The CDR3 is CASRSDLSRTDTQYF. Written as DNA, the CDR3 is TGTGCCAGCAGGAGCGATCTATCCCGCACAGATACGCAGTATTTT. This chain links TRBV12-3 or TRBV12-4 with TRBJ2-3; D remains ambiguous. The V end lost 6 bases, the J end lost 1 base, and 14 bases lay between the germline ends. The CDR3 extends over 15 amino acids.

This clonotype is a singleton in its sample. The V gene is TRBV5-1, the J gene TRBJ1-4; 7 positions agree with TRBD1. The CDR3 is 16 amino acids. With 3 bases clipped from V and 7 bases from J, the junction kept 12 bases outside the gene matches. From germline, CDR1 is SGHRS and CDR2 YFSETQ. The chain's CDR3 is CASSSTRQGGGEKLFF. CDR3 bases: TGCGCCAGCAGCTCTACCAGACAGGGAGGGGGTGAAAAACTGTTTTTT.

This clonotype was counted only a few times. This chain connects TRBV13 to TRBJ2-5, with 9 nucleotides matching TRBD1. The DNA end favors TRBJ2-7, so the J call may be wrong. The CDR3 has 15 amino acids. Germline CDR1 reads PRHDT; CDR2 reads FYEKMQ (reference sequence). The CDR3, as DNA: TGTGCCAGCAGTGCAGGCACAGGGGGCTTCTACGAGCAGTACTTC. It is translated as CASSAGTGGFYEQYF.

In its sample, this clonotype was seen many times. The V and J genes are TRBV20-1 and TRBJ2-2; tentative D call: TRBD1 (5 bases). The V gene's germline CDR1 is DFQATT and CDR2 SNEGSKA (reference sequence). V lost 0 bases, J lost 6 bases, and 8 bases lay in between. This CDR3 contains 13 residues. The CDR3 DNA is TGCAGTGCTAGAGATCAAGGGGCCGGGGAGCTGTTTTTT. This sequence encodes CSARDQGAGELFF.

The chain links TRBV20-1 to TRBJ1-3; TRBD1 might be the D (6 bases). Germline CDR1 reads DFQATT; CDR2 reads SNEGSKA (reference sequence). The V and J ends lost 7 bases and 1 base respectively, with 14 bases between them. This CDR3 has 14 residues. The CDR3 reads CSVARQGSGNTIYF. CDR3 in DNA: TGCAGTGTGGCTCGGCAGGGGTCTGGAAACACCATATATTTT.

This clonotype was counted a few times. The chain employs TRBV5-1 and TRBJ1-2; 10 bases match TRBD1. The CDR3 is 13 residues long. Trimming at V came to 5 bases and at J to 8 bases, leaving 6 bases not matched to a gene. CDR1 SGHRS and CDR2 YFSETQ come from the germline V gene. Written as DNA, the CDR3 is TGCGCCAGCAGTAGCGGACAGGGGGGAGGCTACACCTTC. Translation gives CASSSGQGGGYTF.

J is TRBJ2-3 and V is TRBV9; D tentatively reads TRBD1 or TRBD2 (5 bases each). Trimming left V 0 bases short and J 4 bases short, with 6 bases between. The CDR3 is 13 residues long. Looked up from germline, CDR1 is SGDLS and CDR2 is YYNGEE. This CDR3 is CASSVGGADTQYF. In DNA form, the CDR3 reads TGTGCCAGCAGCGTAGGAGGGGCAGATACGCAGTATTTT.

As for this clonotype: The junction shows a germline mismatch at one end, possibly a read error. This chain uses TRBV24-1 with TRBJ2-4, with 7 nucleotides matching TRBD2. CDR1 is KGHDR, CDR2 SFDVKD, per germline. The CDR3 spans 16 residues. The CDR3 sequence: CAPSEGRSGTETIQYF. The CDR3 nucleotides are TGTGCCCCCAGTGAAGGGAGGAGCGGGACGGAAACAATTCAGTACTTC.

The chain recombines TRBV20-1 with TRBJ2-3, with TRBD1 identical over 10 bases. Germline lookup yields CDR1 DFQATT and CDR2 SNEGSKA (reference sequence). The CDR3 is 14 residues long. J was trimmed by 2 bases and V by 8 bases; bases with no gene match: 7. The CDR3 reads CSPWTGGATDTQYF. CDR3 in DNA: TGCAGTCCTTGGACAGGGGGGGCCACAGATACGCAGTATTTT.

This chain joins TRBV21-1 and TRBJ1-5. TRBV21-1 is listed as a pseudogene. The length of the CDR3 is 15 residues. The CDR3 protein is CASSDKVSDNQPQHF. Here the CDR3 DNA reads TGTGCCAGCAGCGACAAGGTGTCGGATAATCAGCCCCAGCATTTT.

This clonotype has only a few counts. This chain joins TRBV12-5 and TRBJ2-1, with 7 bases lining up with TRBD2. V shed 4 bases and J 0 bases; nucleotides not matched to a gene: 18. The length of the CDR3 is 20 residues. CDR1 and CDR2 from the germline V gene are LGHNT and FRNRAP. The CDR3 here is CASGSTPQTSGLTSYNEQFF. The CDR3 coding sequence is TGTGCTAGTGGTTCCACACCACAAACGTCGGGACTAACCTCCTACAATGAGCAGTTCTTC.

The genes are TRBV6-5 and TRBJ1-1; D is unclear. V lost 0 bases and J 0 bases, leaving 8 bases between the germline ends. The CDR3 is made up of 15 amino acids. CDR1 is MNHEY, CDR2 SVGAGI, per germline. The DNA for the CDR3 is TGTGCCAGCAGTTACTCGAGAGGAGTGAACACTGAAGCTTTCTTT. The encoded protein is CASSYSRGVNTEAFF.

This clonotype appeared a few times. CDR3 in amino acids: CASGSPGLAGYEQYV. The DNA for the CDR3 is TGTGCCAGCGGGAGTCCGGGACTAGCGGGCTACGAGCAGTACGTC. V is TRBV6-2 or TRBV6-3 and J is TRBJ2-1; 12 bases are a match to TRBD2. The better agreement between TRBJ2-7 and the DNA end casts doubt on the J call. Germline loops: CDR1 MNHEY, CDR2 SVGEGT. CDR3 length: 15 amino acids.

This clonotype was picked up a small number of times. This chain uses TRBV20-1 with TRBJ2-5, with 8 bases fitting TRBD2. The J call may be wrong; the DNA end is better matched by TRBJ2-1. Germline values: CDR1 DFQATT, CDR2 SNEGSKA (reference sequence). CDR3 size: 12 residues. CDR3 DNA: TGCAGTGGGTCGGGGGGGCTCAATGAGCAGTTCTTC. It specifies CSGSGGLNEQFF.

V is TRBV9 and J is TRBJ2-2, with 7 bases aligning to TRBD2. The CDR3 contains 16 residues. The junction had 11 bases not matched to a gene; V was cut back by 3 bases and J by 6 bases. Looked up from germline, CDR1 is SGDLS and CDR2 is YYNGEE. As DNA, the CDR3 is TGTGCCAGCAGCGGAAAAGGACTAGTTAGGGCCGGGGAGCTGTTTTTT. Its translation: CASSGKGLVRAGELFF.